The 4 T cell receptor beta chains below were found in one sample sequenced in a study of spatial heterogeneity in lung cancer. Described time point: sample taken at primary tumor resection. Unsorted whole RNA from tumor, nontumor lung or frozen PBMC underwent sequencing. TCRdb re-called the 5' RACE reads through MiXCR, storing one row per CDR3 protein. The sample lists about 50,000 distinct CDR3 sequences, approximately 7.6% seen once, with around 13% in the top ten. Material: PBMCs, obtained at surgery. These receptors all stem from a female donor with early-stage non-small cell lung cancer.

The gene calls are TRBV5-4 and TRBJ2-5, with 7 nucleotides matching TRBD2. Germline assignment: CDR1 SGHNT and CDR2 YYREEE (reference sequence). CDR3 size: 14 residues. The trim removed 0 bases at V and 4 bases at J, leaving 3 bases unmatched. In DNA, the CDR3 is TGTGCCAGCAGCTTGGCACGCGGGGGAGAGACCCAGTACTTC. Its translation is CASSLARGGETQYF. The whole variable domain, filled in from reference TRBV5-4 and TRBJ2-5, reads ETGVTQSPTHLIKTRGQQVTLRCSSQSGHNTVSWYQQALGQGPQFIFQYYREEENGRGNFPPRFSGLQFPNYSSELNVNALELDDSALYLCASSLARGGETQYFGPGTRLLVL.

A few counts support this clonotype. The V gene is TRBV27, the J gene TRBJ2-7, with a tentative D call TRBD1 (5 bases). The CDR3 consists of 13 residues. CDR1 and CDR2 from the germline V gene are MNHEY and SMNVEV (reference sequence). The germline V and J ends were trimmed by 6 bases and 4 bases, with 13 bases remaining between them. CDR3 nucleotides: TGTGCCAGCAGCCAGGGTCCCCTTTACGAGCAGTACTTC. It yields the protein CASSQGPLYEQYF.

The rearrangement uses TRBV9 and TRBJ2-5; weak D call: TRBD1 (6 bases). The V gene's germline CDR1 is SGDLS and CDR2 YYNGEE. The CDR3 totals 16 residues. The V and J ends lost 0 bases and 1 base respectively, with 13 bases between them. CDR3: CASSVGGRGAQETQYF. DNA of the CDR3: TGTGCCAGCAGCGTAGGAGGCAGGGGAGCCCAAGAGACCCAGTACTTC.

J is TRBJ2-5 and V is TRBV7-2; 10 positions agree with TRBD2. The CDR3 spans 18 residues. CDR1 and CDR2 from the germline V gene are SGHTA and FQGNSA. J was trimmed by 5 bases and V by 2 bases; bases with no gene match: 14. CDR3 sequence (DNA): TGTGCCAGCAGCTTAAGTTCCAGCGGGGGGGCCTTCCAGGAGACCCAGTACTTC. Translating it yields CASSLSSSGGAFQETQYF.